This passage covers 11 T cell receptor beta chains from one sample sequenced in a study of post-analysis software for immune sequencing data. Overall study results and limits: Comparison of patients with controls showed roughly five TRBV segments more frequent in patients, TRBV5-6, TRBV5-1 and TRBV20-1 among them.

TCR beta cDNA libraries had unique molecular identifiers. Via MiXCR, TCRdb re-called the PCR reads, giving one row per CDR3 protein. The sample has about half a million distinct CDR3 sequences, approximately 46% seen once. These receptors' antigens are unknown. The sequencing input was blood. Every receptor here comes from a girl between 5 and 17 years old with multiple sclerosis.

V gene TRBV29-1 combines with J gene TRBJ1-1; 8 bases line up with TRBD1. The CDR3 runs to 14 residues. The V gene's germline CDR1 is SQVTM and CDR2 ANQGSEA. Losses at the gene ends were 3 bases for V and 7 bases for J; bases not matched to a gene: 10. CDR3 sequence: CSVDVAGGKDEAFF. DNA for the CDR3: TGCAGCGTTGATGTGGCAGGGGGCAAGGATGAAGCTTTCTTT. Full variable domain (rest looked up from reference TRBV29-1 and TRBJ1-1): SAVISQKPSRDICQRGTSLTIQCQVDSQVTMMFWYRQQPGQSLTLIATANQGSEATYESGFVIDKFPISRPNLTFSTLTVSNMSPEDSSIYLCSVDVAGGKDEAFFGQGTRLTVV.

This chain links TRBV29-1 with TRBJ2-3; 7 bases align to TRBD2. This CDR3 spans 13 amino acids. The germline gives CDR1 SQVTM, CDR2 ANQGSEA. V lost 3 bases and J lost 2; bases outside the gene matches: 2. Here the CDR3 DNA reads TGCAGCGTTGACGGGAGGAACACAGATACGCAGTATTTT. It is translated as CSVDGRNTDTQYF.

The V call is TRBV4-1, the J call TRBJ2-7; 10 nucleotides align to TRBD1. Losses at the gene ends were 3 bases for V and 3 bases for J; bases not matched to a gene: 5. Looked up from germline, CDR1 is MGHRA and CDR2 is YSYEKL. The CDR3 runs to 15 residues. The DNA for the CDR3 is TGCGCCAGCAGCCAGGGGGACAGGGGTGGCTACGAGCAGTACTTC. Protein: CASSQGDRGGYEQYF.

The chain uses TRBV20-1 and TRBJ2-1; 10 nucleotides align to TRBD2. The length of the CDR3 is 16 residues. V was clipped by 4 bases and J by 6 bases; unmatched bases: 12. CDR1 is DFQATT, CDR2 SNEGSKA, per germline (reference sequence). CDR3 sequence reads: CSATDPGLARTNEQFF. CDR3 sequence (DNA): TGCAGTGCTACAGACCCGGGACTAGCGAGAACCAATGAGCAGTTCTTC.

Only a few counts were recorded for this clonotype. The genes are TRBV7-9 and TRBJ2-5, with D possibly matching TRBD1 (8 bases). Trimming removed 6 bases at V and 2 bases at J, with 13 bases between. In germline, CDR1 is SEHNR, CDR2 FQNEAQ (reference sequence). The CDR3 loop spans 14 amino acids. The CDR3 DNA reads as TGTGCCAGCAGGAAACAGGGGGGGCAAGAGACCCAGTACTTC. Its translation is CASRKQGGQETQYF.

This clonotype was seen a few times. The CDR3 coding sequence is TGTGCCAGCGGGGGGGGTTCAGCTGAAGCTTTCTTT. Residues: CASGGGSAEAFF. The V call is TRBV12-3 or TRBV12-4, the J call TRBJ1-1; D is possibly TRBD1 (5 bases). The CDR3 is made up of 12 amino acids. The V end was cut by 8 bases, the J end by 6 bases, with 13 bases between.

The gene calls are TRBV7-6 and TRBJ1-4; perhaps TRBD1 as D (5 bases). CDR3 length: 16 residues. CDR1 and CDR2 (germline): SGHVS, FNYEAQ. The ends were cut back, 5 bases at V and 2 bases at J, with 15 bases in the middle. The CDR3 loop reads CASSPTWGSTNEKLFF. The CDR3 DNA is TGTGCCAGCAGCCCCACTTGGGGGTCGACTAATGAAAAACTGTTTTTT.

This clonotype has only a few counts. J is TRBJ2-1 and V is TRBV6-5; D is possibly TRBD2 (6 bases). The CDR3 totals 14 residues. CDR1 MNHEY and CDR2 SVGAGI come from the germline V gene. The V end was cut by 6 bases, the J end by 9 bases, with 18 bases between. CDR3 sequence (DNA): TGTGCCAGCAGGGAACTCGGGACTTCAGTTGAGCAGTTCTTC. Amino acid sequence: CASRELGTSVEQFF.

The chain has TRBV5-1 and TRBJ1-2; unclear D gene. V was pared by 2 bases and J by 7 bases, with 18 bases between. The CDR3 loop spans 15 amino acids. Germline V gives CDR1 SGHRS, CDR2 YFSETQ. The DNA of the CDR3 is TGCGCCAGCAGCTTTTCGGAAGATCCCTCGCCTGGCTACACCTTC. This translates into CASSFSEDPSPGYTF.

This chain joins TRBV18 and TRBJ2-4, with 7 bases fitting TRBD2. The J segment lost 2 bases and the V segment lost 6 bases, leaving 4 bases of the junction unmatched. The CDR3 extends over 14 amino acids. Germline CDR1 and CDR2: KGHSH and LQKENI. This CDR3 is CASSGGNPKNIQYF. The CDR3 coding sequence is TGTGCCAGCTCGGGGGGGAACCCCAAAAACATTCAGTACTTC.

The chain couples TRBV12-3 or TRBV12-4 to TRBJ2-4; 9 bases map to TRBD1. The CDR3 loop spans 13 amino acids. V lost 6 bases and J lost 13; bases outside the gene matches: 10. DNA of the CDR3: TGTGCCAGCAGAGCGGACAGGGGAGAGGAGCAGTACTTC. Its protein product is CASRADRGEEQYF.